This section outlines one T cell receptor beta chain sequence together with its context. No cognate antigen has been identified for it. Base qualities are missing; no much larger clone stands one base away. This sample is drawn from a study of blood T cell repertoires in COVID-19 (dated by TCRdb to 2018 to 2020). Background on the whole study: Samples from collaborators originated in the United States, Italy and Spain and spanned both the acute and convalescent phases of COVID-19. The dataset comprised deeply sampled blood TCRbeta repertoires from subjects exposed to, actively infected with, or recovered from COVID-19. The prospective study material was composed of cDNA or gDNA derived from T cells, B-cell-depleted T cells, or PBMCs. The sample metadata nearly always contained a de-identified subject ID, COVID-19 status, age in years and sex. Samples were obtained from the ongoing ImmuneRACE study (first 160 participants) and from over a thousand subjects provided by 6 global collaborators. Where available, HLA class I and class II types were obtained from metadata supplied by the sample provider rather than from assay-based typing. The repertoires were released in a freely available public database meant as a resource for research on the immune response to SARS-CoV-2. Findings and caveats that apply to the study as a whole: Clinical and demographic metadata were provided uncurated, with the amount varying by source and participant.

Another Seattle source contributed samples from volunteer blood donors who had recovered from COVID-19. Each collaborating institution followed its own protocols to collect whole blood in K2EDTA tubes. For TCRbeta analysis, collaborators shipped samples in one of three forms: frozen whole blood, isolated PBMCs, or DNA extracted from either of those sample types. The immunoSEQ Assay, a bias-controlled multiplex PCR, was used to amplify TCRbeta CDR3 regions from genomic DNA. The original pipeline was this. The number of nucleated cells in each sample was estimated from the amplification of reference gene primers within the assay. To quantify the absolute abundance of each unique TCRbeta CDR3 rearrangement, sequence reads were collapsed and filtered. Productive Simpson clonality was computed per sample as the square root of Simpson's diversity index over productive rearrangements. Here the immuneACCESS table is served through TCRdb, limited to in-frame sequences with V and J called. Missing clones are a known gap in these copies; in checked studies unresolved V genes cover under half, and the rest lacks a known reason. That table gives V, J and clone size, and the DNA gave D and trimming. For this sample the table gives 310,000 or so clones, of which about 90% were detected only once. Together, the top ten hold approximately 2% of the sample.

From the cysteine through the phenylalanine, the CDR3 covers 16 amino acids. Just CDR3 DNA is preserved here, 48 bases in frame from base 1. V loses 5 bases at its end and J loses 6 bases; junction bases beyond the gene matches: 9. The germline V gene (reference sequence) yields LNHDA for CDR1 and SQIVND for CDR2. The chain is assembled from TRBV19 and TRBJ2-1, and 11 junction bases match TRBD2. The TCR comes from a woman aged 30 to 39 who had recovered from COVID-19. The sequenced sample was peripheral blood. This receptor has the CDR3 CASSVVLAGVINEQFF. DNA sequence: TGTGCCAGTAGTGTTGTACTAGCGGGAGTTATCAATGAGCAGTTCTTC.